Each of the 21 T cell receptor beta chains below was sequenced from the same sample in a study of blood T cell repertoires in COVID-19. Sequenced by immunoSEQ multiplex PCR; TCRdb stores in-frame clones only, minus some. The sample carries over 250,000 clones, 89% recorded once. Sequenced sample: PBMCs or T cells enriched from blood (not recorded which). The receptors derive from a woman aged 60-75 years who had recovered from COVID-19.

This chain connects TRBV5-1 to TRBJ1-2; D remains unclear. Germline lookup yields CDR1 SGHRS and CDR2 YFSETQ. V was pared by 0 bases and J by 10 bases, with 13 bases between. This CDR3 is built from 13 residues. Written as DNA, the CDR3 is TGCGCCAGCAGCTTGGGTCGCGAGACTAACTACACCTTC. It codes for CASSLGRETNYTF.

V usage is TRBV19 and J usage is TRBJ2-3; TRBD1 matches 8 bases. Germline CDR1 is LNHDA and CDR2 is SQIVND (reference sequence). This CDR3 spans 15 amino acids. V was pared by 5 bases and J by 0 bases, with 4 bases of the junction left unmatched. In DNA form, the CDR3 reads TGTGCCAGTAGTGCCAGGGGGCTTAGCACAGATACGCAGTATTTT. Translated: CASSARGLSTDTQYF.

The chain is built from TRBV2 and TRBJ2-5; D unclear. CDR3 size: 12 residues. Trimming took 7 bases from V and 2 from J, leaving 8 bases between them. Germline CDR1 is SNHLY and CDR2 is FYNNEI. The CDR3 reads CASTVVQETQYF. The CDR3 nucleotides are TGTGCCAGCACGGTAGTTCAAGAGACCCAGTACTTC.

This chain connects TRBV24-1 to TRBJ2-1; TRBD2 matches 11 bases. The CDR3 has 17 residues. Looked up from germline, CDR1 is KGHDR and CDR2 is SFDVKD. The J segment lost 7 bases and the V segment lost 2 bases, leaving 9 bases of the junction unmatched. CDR3 in DNA: TGTGCCACCAGTGATTGGACTCTAGCGGGGGGCAGGAATGAGCAGTTCTTC. This sequence encodes CATSDWTLAGGRNEQFF.

This chain links TRBV10-1 with TRBJ2-3; 10 bases line up with TRBD2. Per the germline V gene, CDR1 is WNHNN and CDR2 is SYGVQD (reference sequence). Germline trimming cut 1 base from V and 5 bases from J; bases unmatched to any gene: 3. CDR3 length: 15 amino acids. CDR3 amino acids: CASSEFQRGGDTQYF. CDR3 nucleotides: TGCGCCAGCAGTGAGTTTCAGCGGGGGGGAGATACGCAGTATTTT.

The chain links TRBV3-1 (or the pseudogene TRBV3-2) to TRBJ1-1, with a weak D call TRBD1 (6 bases). The CDR3 extends over 14 amino acids. Germline V gives CDR1 LGHDT, CDR2 YNNKEL (reference sequence). V was shortened by 4 bases and J by 7 bases, with 16 bases between the two germline ends. The CDR3, as DNA: TGTGCCAGCAGCCGTTCGACAGGAGCCTATGAAGCTTTCTTT. Amino acids: CASSRSTGAYEAFF.

The rearrangement uses TRBV7-6 and TRBJ1-6; no firm D call. The CDR3 is made up of 15 amino acids. Per the germline V gene, CDR1 is SGHVS and CDR2 is FNYEAQ. With 3 bases removed from V and 4 bases from J, the gap between germline ends came to 10 bases. The CDR3, as DNA: TGTGCCAGCAGCTTTGACGCAGGATATAATTCACCCCTCCACTTT. This encodes CASSFDAGYNSPLHF.

This clone was seen only once. The V gene is TRBV9, the J gene TRBJ1-2; TRBD1 matches at 8 bases. Germline V lookup: CDR1 SGDLS, CDR2 YYNGEE. The V and J ends lost 3 bases and 8 bases, in that order; junction bases with no gene match: 9. The CDR3 loop spans 14 amino acids. CDR3 in DNA: TGTGCCAGCAGCGAGCCAGGGGGCGCAGGAGGCTACACCTTC. It is translated as CASSEPGGAGGYTF.

Written as DNA, the CDR3 is TGTGCCAGTAGTACCCGGACAGGGACGAACACTGAAGCTTTCTTT. Translating it yields CASSTRTGTNTEAFF. This sequence joins TRBV19 and TRBJ1-1; TRBD1 matches at 8 bases. CDR1 and CDR2 (germline): LNHDA, SQIVND (reference sequence). CDR3 size: 15 residues. Unmatched junction bases numbered 5, after V lost 4 bases and J lost 1 base.

The chain's CDR3 is CASSPDRGGNSPLHF. The DNA for the CDR3 is TGTGCCAGCAGCCCAGACAGGGGAGGGAATTCACCCCTCCACTTT. J is TRBJ1-6 and V is TRBV7-8; 8 bases agree with TRBD1. After removal of 5 bases from V and 7 bases from J, the junction contained 7 bases not matched to a gene. CDR3 length: 15 amino acids. Germline CDR1 and CDR2: SGHVS and FQNEAQ. The full variable domain, its missing parts supplied by reference TRBV7-8 and TRBJ1-6, is GAGVSQSPRYKVAKRGQDVALRCDPISGHVSLFWYQQALGQGPEFLTYFQNEAQLDKSGLPSDRFFAERPEGSVSTLKIQRTQQEDSAVYLCASSPDRGGNSPLHFGNGTRLTVT.

CDR3 DNA sequence: TGTGCCAGCAGCAAACGCGCAGCTTTCTTT. This encodes CASSKRAAFF. This chain connects TRBV11-2 to TRBJ1-1; D gene uncertain. V was clipped by 5 bases and J by 10 bases, with 8 bases between them. CDR1 SGHAT and CDR2 FQNNGV come from the germline V gene. The CDR3 is 10 amino acids.

This clone was detected once. The chain's CDR3 is CATQTLAYEQYF. CDR3 nucleotides: TGTGCCACCCAAACTCTAGCGTACGAGCAGTACTTC. This chain uses TRBV28 with TRBJ2-7, with D perhaps matching TRBD2 (6 bases). Per the germline V gene, CDR1 is MDHEN and CDR2 is SYDVKM. Trimming removed 10 bases from V and 4 bases from J, with 14 bases in between. This CDR3 has 12 residues. The full variable domain, completed using reference TRBV28 and TRBJ2-7, is DVKVTQSSRYLVKRTGEKVFLECVQDMDHENMFWYRQDPGLGLRLIYFSYDVKMKEKGDIPEGYSVSREKKERFSLILESASTNQTSMYLCATQTLAYEQYFGPGTRLTVT.

The chain is built from TRBV11-2 and TRBJ1-2; D might be TRBD1 (6 bases). Deletions cut 5 bases from V and 5 bases from J, with 12 bases between. From germline, CDR1 is SGHAT and CDR2 FQNNGV. The CDR3 consists of 13 residues. CDR3 nucleotide sequence: TGTGCCAGCAGCAAACCAGGGACATATGGCTACACCTTC. This gives the protein CASSKPGTYGYTF.

This chain uses TRBV6-5 with TRBJ2-7; 13 bases line up with TRBD2. The length of the CDR3 is 16 residues. Germline V lookup: CDR1 MNHEY, CDR2 SVGAGI. V shed 4 bases and J 5 bases; nucleotides not matched to a gene: 8. The CDR3 DNA is TGTGCCAGCAGTTCTGGCGGGACTAGCGGGACTGACGAGCAGTACTTC. Its translation: CASSSGGTSGTDEQYF.

This clone occurred many times. This chain uses TRBV7-9 with TRBJ2-7; 9 nucleotides agree with TRBD2. The germline V gene has CDR1 SEHNR and CDR2 FQNEAQ (reference sequence). The junction had 12 bases not matched to a gene; V was cut back by 1 base and J by 2 bases. The CDR3 spans 18 residues. This chain's CDR3 is CASSLGLADPAMAYEQYF. In DNA, the CDR3 is TGTGCCAGCAGCTTAGGACTAGCGGACCCCGCTATGGCCTACGAGCAGTACTTC.

Written as DNA, the CDR3 is TGTGCCAGCAGTTTGTATAGGGGGACCGGGGAGCTGTTTTTT. It encodes CASSLYRGTGELFF. The chain joins TRBV27 to TRBJ2-2, with TRBD1 as a possible D gene (6 bases). Trimming stripped 3 bases from V and 5 bases from J, with 10 bases between. There are 14 residues in the CDR3. Germline CDR1 is MNHEY and CDR2 is SMNVEV (reference sequence).

The V call is TRBV28, the J call TRBJ2-1, with 7 positions matching TRBD2. This CDR3 contains 15 residues. Germline-derived CDR1 and CDR2 are MDHEN and SYDVKM. Unmatched junction bases numbered 13, after V lost 6 bases and J lost 8 bases. The CDR3 DNA reads as TGTGCCAGCAGACCACCGGGACTAACTTCGGATGAGCAGTTCTTC. It encodes CASRPPGLTSDEQFF.

This chain uses TRBV7-2 with TRBJ1-1; tentative D call: TRBD1 (6 bases). Per germline, CDR1 SGHTA and CDR2 FQGNSA. This CDR3 is 14 amino acids long. Trimming stripped 7 bases from V and 3 bases from J, with 15 bases between. The CDR3 reads CASIPRTVDTEAFF. CDR3 DNA sequence: TGTGCCAGCATCCCCCGGACAGTCGACACTGAAGCTTTCTTT.

Details on this clone: The same CDR3 can be traced to other DNA sequences in this sample. J is TRBJ1-1 and V is TRBV2; D is perhaps TRBD1 (5 bases). This CDR3 comprises 13 residues. V lost 3 bases to trimming and J lost 5 bases, with 10 bases between them. The germline CDR1 and CDR2 sequences are SNHLY and FYNNEI. The CDR3 DNA sequence: TGTGCCAGCAGTGACAGGGCAGGAACTGAAGCTTTCTTT. Translating gives CASSDRAGTEAFF.

The gene calls are TRBV9 and TRBJ1-2; 8 bases are a match to TRBD1. The CDR3 is 16 residues long. Germline V gives CDR1 SGDLS, CDR2 YYNGEE. V lost 3 bases to trimming and J lost 3 bases; unmatched junction nucleotides: 10. This CDR3 is CASSAGWAGGYYGYTF. The CDR3 DNA reads TGTGCCAGCAGCGCAGGGTGGGCAGGGGGCTACTATGGCTACACCTTC.

A single count supports this clone. The chain carries TRBV2 and TRBJ2-3; possible D gene TRBD2, 5 bases. The V gene lost 4 bases and the J gene lost 0 bases, with 11 bases spanning the gap. The CDR3 spans 15 residues. In germline, CDR1 is SNHLY, CDR2 FYNNEI. The CDR3 region is CASSVGGLSTDTQYF. The CDR3 nucleotides are TGTGCCAGCAGTGTTGGAGGCCTTAGCACAGATACGCAGTATTTT.